The T cell receptor beta chain under discussion was sequenced for a study of blood T cell repertoires in COVID-19. Clones were read by immunoSEQ multiplex PCR, and TCRdb kept only the in-frame ones, dropping some. This table holds approximately 74,000 clones, approximately 90% found once. The CDR3 is 17 amino acids. With 0 bases removed from V and 8 bases from J, the gap between germline ends came to 19 bases. In germline, CDR1 is SNHLY, CDR2 FYNNEI. The source of this sequence is a woman aged 60 to 75 with active COVID-19. The V gene is TRBV2, the J gene TRBJ1-4, with D possibly matching TRBD1 (5 bases). Sequences were obtained from peripheral blood. The CDR3 nucleotides are TGTGCCAGCAGTGAAGCCCAAAAAACAGGATTAGACGAAAAACTGTTTTTT. This encodes CASSEAQKTGLDEKLFF. Based on the CDR3 plus reference TRBV2 and TRBJ1-4, the full variable domain is EPEVTQTPSHQVTQMGQEVILRCVPISNHLYFYWYRQILGQKVEFLVSFYNNEISEKSEIFDDQFSVERPDGSNFTLKIRSTKLEDSAMYFCASSEAQKTGLDEKLFFGSGTQLSVL.